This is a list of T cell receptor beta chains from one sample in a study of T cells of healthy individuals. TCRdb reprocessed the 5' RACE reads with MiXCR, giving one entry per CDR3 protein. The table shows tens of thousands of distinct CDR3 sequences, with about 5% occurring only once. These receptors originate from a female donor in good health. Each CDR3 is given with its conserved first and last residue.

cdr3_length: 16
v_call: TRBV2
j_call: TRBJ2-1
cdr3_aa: CASSENMPRSYNEQFF

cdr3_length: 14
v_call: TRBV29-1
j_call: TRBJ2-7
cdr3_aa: CSVGSGPSGYEQYF

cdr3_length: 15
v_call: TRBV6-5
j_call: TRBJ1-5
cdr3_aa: CASSQSQTGNQPQHF

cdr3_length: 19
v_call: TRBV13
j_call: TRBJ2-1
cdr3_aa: CASSPGSLAGWPITNEQFF

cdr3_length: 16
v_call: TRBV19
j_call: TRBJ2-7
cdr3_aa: CARDRGETSSSYEQYF

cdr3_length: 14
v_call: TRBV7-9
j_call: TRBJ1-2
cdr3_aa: CASSLGRQTYGYTF

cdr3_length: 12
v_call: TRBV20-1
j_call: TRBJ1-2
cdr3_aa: CSARASNYGYTF

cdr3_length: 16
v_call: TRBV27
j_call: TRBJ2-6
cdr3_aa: CASSTRLWSGANVLTF

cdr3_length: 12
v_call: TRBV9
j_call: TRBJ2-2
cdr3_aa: CASSVDTGELFF

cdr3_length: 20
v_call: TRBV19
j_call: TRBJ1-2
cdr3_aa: CASSSRTGKGGPGANYGYTF

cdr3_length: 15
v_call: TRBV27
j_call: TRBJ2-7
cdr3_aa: CASSFRDLAGYEQYF

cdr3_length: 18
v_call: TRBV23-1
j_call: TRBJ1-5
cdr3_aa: CASSQGLEPSCRNQPQHF

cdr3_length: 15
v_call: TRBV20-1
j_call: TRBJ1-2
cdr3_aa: CSARTRDGGGYGYTF

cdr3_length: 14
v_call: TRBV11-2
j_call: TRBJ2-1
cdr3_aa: CASSLFGAYNEQFF

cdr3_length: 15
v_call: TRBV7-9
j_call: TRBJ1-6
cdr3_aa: CASSPLGQGNSPLHF

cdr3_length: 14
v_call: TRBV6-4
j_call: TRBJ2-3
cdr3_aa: CASSVEDSTDTQYF

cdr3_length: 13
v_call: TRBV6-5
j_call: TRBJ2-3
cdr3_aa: CASSYSRLDTQYF

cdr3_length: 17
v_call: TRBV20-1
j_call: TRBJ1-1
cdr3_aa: CSARDLMSGTANTEAFF

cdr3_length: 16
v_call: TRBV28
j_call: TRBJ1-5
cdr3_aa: CASSSPTGGTGQPQHF

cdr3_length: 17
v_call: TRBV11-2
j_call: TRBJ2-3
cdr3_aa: CASSLVGAGVGTDTQYF

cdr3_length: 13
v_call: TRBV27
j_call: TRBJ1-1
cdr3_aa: CASSLAGASEAFF

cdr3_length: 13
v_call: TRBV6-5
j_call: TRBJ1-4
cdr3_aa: CASSYSPGEKLFF

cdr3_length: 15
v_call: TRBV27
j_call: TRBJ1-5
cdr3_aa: CASSLGPGRLQPQHF

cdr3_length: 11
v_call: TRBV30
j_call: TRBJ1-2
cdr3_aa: CAPRADKGYTF

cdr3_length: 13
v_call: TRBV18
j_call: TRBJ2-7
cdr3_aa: CASSPPSAYEQYF

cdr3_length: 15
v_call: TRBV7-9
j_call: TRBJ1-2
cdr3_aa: CASSPLGPGGYGYTF

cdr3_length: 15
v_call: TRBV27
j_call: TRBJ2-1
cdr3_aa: CASSSPRSSYNEQFF

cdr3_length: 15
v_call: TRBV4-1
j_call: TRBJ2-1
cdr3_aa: CASSPGQGAINEQFF

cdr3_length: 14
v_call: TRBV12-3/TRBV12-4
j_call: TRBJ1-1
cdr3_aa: CASRKGLTNTEAFF

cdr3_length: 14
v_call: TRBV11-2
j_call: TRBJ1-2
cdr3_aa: CASSSQGLPYGYTF

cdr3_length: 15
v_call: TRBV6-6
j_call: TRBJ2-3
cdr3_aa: CASSSQRQFADTQYF

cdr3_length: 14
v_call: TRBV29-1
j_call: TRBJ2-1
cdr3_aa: CSVTPAEAPNEQFF

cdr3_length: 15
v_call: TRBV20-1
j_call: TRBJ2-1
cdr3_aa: CSARDPGQGYNEQFF

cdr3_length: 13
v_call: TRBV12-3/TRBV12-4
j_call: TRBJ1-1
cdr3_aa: CASSPTGFTEAFF

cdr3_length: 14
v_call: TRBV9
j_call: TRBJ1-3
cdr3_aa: CASSGGEGRNTIYF

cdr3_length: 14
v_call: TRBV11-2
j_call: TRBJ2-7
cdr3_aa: CASSLALWAVEQYF

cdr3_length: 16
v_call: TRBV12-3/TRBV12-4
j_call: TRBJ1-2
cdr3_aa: CASSLTHREAVYGYTF

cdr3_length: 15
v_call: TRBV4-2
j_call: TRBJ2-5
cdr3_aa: CASSQEGHEQETQYF

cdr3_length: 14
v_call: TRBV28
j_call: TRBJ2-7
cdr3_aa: CASRAQGAWYEQYF

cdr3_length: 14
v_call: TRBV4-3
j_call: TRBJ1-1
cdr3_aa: CASSQDRANTEAFF

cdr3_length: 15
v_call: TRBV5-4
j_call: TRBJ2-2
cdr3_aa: CASSLAELASGELFF

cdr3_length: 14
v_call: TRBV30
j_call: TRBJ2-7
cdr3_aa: CAWSLGLAGSEQYF

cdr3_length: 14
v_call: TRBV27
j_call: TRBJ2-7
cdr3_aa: CASGDQGASYEQYF

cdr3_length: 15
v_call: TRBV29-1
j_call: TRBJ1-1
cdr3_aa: CSVEEWGRGNTEAFF

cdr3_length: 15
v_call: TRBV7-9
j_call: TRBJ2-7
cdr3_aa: CASSSRTSGSYEQYF

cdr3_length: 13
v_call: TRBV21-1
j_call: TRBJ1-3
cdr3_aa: CASTSGFGNTIYF

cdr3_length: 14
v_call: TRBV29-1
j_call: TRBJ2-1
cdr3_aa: CSVGRLAGYNEQFF

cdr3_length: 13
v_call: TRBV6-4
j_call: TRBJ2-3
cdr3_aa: CASSEGLPDTQYF

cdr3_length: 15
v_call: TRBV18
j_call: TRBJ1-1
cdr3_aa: CASSIGQGPNTEAFF

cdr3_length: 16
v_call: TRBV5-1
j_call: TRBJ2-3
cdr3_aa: CASSPTSTGFADTQYF

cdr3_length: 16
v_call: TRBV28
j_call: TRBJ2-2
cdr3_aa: CASILRDRGNSGELFF

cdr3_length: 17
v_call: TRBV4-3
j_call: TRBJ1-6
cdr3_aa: CASSRGQPSSYNSPLHF

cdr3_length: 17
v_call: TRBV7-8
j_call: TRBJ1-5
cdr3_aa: CASSRDRVFKGNQPQHF

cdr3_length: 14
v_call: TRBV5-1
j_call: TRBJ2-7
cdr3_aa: CASSLDRPGYEQYF

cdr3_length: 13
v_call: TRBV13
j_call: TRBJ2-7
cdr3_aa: CASSPLRTGEQYF

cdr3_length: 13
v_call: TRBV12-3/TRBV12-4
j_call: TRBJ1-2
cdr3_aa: CASSPLSGQGADF

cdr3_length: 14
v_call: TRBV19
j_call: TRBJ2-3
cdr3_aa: CASSALAETDTQYF

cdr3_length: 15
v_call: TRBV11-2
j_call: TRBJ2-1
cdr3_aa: CASSLAGGRRVEQFF

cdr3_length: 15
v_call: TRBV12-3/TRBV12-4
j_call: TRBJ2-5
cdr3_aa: CASSLGQGTGETQYF

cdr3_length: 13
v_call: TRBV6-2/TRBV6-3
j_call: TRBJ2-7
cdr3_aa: CASVYDRGSEQYF